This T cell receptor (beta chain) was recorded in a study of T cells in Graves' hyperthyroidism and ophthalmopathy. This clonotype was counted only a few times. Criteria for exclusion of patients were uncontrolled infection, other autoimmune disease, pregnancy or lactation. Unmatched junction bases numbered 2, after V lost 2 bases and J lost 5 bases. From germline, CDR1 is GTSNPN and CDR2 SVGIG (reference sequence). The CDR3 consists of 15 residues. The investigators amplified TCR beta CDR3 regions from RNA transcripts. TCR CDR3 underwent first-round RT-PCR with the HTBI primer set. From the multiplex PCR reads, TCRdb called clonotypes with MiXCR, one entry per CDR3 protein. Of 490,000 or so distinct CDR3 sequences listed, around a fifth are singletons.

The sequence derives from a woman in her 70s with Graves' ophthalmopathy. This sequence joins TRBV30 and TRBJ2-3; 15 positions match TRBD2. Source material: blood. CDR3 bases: TGTGCCTGGAGTACGGGACTAGCGGGAGGAGATACGCAGTATTTT. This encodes CAWSTGLAGGDTQYF.